This entry lists 5 T cell receptor beta chains sequenced from one sample in a study of identical twins. TCRdb redid the calling of the 5' RACE reads with MiXCR, one entry per CDR3 protein. This table holds 150,000 or so distinct CDR3 sequences, around 3.6% found once. The sample taken for sequencing was memory T cells sorted from blood. The receptors derive from a man younger than 35 in good health.

This clonotype occurred a few times. The chain is built from TRBV2 and TRBJ2-2; no clear D gene. Trimming cost V 2 bases and J 8 bases, with 9 bases left between them. Germline assignment: CDR1 SNHLY and CDR2 FYNNEI. CDR3 length: 13 residues. Here the CDR3 DNA reads TGTGCCAGCAGTGAACAGCCATTTGGGGAGCTGTTTTTT. It codes for CASSEQPFGELFF.

This clonotype showed up many times. J is TRBJ1-1 and V is TRBV7-9; no reliable D call. The CDR3 contains 14 residues. V lost 5 bases and J 4 bases, leaving 14 bases between the germline ends. Per germline, CDR1 SEHNR and CDR2 FQNEAQ (reference sequence). The CDR3 bases are TGTGCCAGCAGCCCCCAATCGTGGAGCACTGAAGCTTTCTTT. Its protein product is CASSPQSWSTEAFF.

This clonotype showed up just a few times. The V and J genes are TRBV6-1 and TRBJ2-7; no clear D gene. Trimming cost V 4 bases and J 2 bases, with 9 bases left between them. CDR1 and CDR2 from the germline V gene are MNHNS and SASEGT. This CDR3 contains 13 residues. CDR3 bases: TGTGCCAGCAGTGTTTGGCAGACCTACGAGCAGTACTTC. This sequence encodes CASSVWQTYEQYF.

This clonotype was seen at least ten times. This sequence joins TRBV5-1 and TRBJ1-2, with 7 nucleotides matching TRBD1. This CDR3 comprises 17 residues. Per germline, CDR1 SGHRS and CDR2 YFSETQ. V was pared by 3 bases and J by 4 bases, with 15 bases of the junction left unmatched. The CDR3 loop reads CASSYELAGQATYGYTF. The CDR3 DNA reads TGCGCCAGCAGCTACGAACTAGCCGGACAGGCGACCTATGGCTACACCTTC.

The sample holds a few counts of this clonotype. The chain recombines TRBV19 with TRBJ2-3; maybe TRBD2 (6 bases). The CDR3 has 14 amino acids. V was trimmed by 3 bases and J by 3 bases, leaving 10 bases between them. Germline CDR1 reads LNHDA; CDR2 reads SQIVND (reference sequence). CDR3 coding DNA: TGTGCCAGTAGTATGAACCGGGGGACAGATACGCAGTATTTT. It translates to CASSMNRGTDTQYF.